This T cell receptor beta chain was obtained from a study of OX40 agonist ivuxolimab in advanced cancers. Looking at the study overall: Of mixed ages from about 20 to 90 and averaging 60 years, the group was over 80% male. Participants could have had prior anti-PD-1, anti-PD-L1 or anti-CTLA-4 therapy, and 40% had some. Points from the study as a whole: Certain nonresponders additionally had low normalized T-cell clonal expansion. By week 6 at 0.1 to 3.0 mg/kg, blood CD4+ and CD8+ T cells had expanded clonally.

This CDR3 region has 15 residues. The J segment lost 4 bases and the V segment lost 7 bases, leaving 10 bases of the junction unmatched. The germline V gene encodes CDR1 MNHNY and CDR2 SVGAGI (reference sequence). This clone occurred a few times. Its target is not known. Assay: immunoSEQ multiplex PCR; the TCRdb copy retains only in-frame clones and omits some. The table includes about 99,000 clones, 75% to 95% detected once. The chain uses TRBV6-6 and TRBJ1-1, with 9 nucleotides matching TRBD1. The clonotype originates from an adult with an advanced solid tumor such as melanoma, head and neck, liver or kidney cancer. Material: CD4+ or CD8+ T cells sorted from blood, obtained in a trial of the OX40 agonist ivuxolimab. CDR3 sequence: CASNPTGTGLTEAFF. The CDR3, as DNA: TGTGCCAGCAACCCAACCGGGACAGGGCTCACTGAAGCTTTCTTT.